The clone carrying this T cell receptor (beta chain) is large by share. Its antigen remains unknown. Each CDR3 protein is one row after TCRdb ran MiXCR on the multiplex PCR reads. Of around 1,500 distinct CDR3 sequences in the sample, 25% to 40% were seen once. Study results and limitations: Greatest tumor Treg TCR overlap was with tumor naive CD4+ cells.

The specimen was memory CD4+ T cells sorted from blood. Subset: memory CD4+ T cells, CD4+CD45RO+CD25-. The TCR was taken from a female donor with breast cancer.

The CDR3 loop is CASSLPGQGSGYGYTF. Written as DNA, the CDR3 is TGTGCCAGCAGTTTACCGGGGCAGGGTTCGGGCTATGGCTACACCTTC. This chain joins TRBV12-3 or TRBV12-4 and TRBJ1-2; D might be TRBD1 (5 bases). The CDR3 loop spans 16 amino acids. Between the trimmed V and J ends, which lost 2 bases and 4 bases, there was a span of 17 bases.